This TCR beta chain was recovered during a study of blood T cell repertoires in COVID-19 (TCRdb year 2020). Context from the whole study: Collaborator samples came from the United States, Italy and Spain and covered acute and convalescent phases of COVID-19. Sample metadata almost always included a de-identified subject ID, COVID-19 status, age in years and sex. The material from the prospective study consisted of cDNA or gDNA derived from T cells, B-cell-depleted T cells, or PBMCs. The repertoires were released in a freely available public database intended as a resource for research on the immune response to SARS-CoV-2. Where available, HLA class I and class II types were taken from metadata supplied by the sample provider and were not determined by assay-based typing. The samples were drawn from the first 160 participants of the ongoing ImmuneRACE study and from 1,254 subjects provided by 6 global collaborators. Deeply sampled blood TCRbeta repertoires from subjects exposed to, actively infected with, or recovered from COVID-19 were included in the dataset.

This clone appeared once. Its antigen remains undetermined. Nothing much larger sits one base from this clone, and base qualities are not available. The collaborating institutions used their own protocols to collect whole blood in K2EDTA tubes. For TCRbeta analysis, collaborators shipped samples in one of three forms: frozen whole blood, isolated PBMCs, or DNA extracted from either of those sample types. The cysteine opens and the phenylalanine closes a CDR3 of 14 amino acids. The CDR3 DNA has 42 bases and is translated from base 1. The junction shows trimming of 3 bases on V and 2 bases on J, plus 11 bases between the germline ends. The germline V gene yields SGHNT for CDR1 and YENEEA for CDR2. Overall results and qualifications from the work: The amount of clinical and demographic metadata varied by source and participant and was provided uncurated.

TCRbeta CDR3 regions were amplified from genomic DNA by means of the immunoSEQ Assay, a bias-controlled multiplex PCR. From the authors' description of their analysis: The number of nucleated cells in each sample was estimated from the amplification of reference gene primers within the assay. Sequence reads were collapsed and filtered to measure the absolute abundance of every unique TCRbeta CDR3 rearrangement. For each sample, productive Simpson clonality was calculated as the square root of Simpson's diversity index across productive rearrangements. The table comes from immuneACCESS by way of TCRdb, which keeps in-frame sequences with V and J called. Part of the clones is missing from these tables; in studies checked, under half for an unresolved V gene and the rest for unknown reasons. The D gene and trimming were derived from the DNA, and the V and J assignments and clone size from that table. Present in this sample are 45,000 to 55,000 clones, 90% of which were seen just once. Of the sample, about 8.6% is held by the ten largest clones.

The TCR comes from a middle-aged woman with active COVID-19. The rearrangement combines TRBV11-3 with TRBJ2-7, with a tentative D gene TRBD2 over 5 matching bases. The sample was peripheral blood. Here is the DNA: TGTGCCAGCAGCTTTGAGGGCCCCACCTACGAGCAGTACTTC. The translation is CASSFEGPTYEQYF.